This T cell receptor beta chain was recorded in a study of shared clonotypes between healthy human individuals. General observations from the study: A handful of donors showed sharing of around 5% of naive CD4 clonotypes.

Notes on this clone: The antigen is unknown.

This CDR3 comprises 15 residues. Germline V gene lookup returns CDR1 MGHRA and CDR2 YSYEKL. Trimming took 0 bases from V and 4 from J; bases not matched to a gene: 4. Clones were read by immunoSEQ multiplex PCR, and TCRdb kept only the in-frame ones, dropping some. This sample has about 820,000 clones, with nearly 95% found just once. CD8 cells regarded as naive lacked CD45RO, were positively chosen for CCR7, and omitted terminally differentiated effector memory CD45RA+ cells. Sequenced: naive CD8+ T cells sorted from blood. The V gene is TRBV4-1, the J gene TRBJ1-1, with 8 bases that match TRBD1. The TCR sequence derives from a young man in good health. In DNA, the CDR3 is TGCGCCAGCAGCCAAGAAACAGGGGGGTCCACTGAAGCTTTCTTT. It translates to CASSQETGGSTEAFF.